This T cell receptor (beta chain) derives from a study of blood T cell repertoires in COVID-19. TCRdb's copy holds only in-frame clones and misses some; the assay was immunoSEQ multiplex PCR. The sample gives 300,000 to 350,000 clones, 90% to 95% of which show up once; around 4.2% is in the top ten. The CDR3 spans 15 residues. The V gene end was trimmed by 2 bases and the J gene end by 2 bases; junction bases not matched to a gene: 3. CDR1 is SGHTA, CDR2 FQGNSA, per germline. This sequence was found in a woman aged 30 to 39 who had been exposed to COVID-19. Material: PBMCs or T cells enriched from blood (not recorded which). The J gene is TRBJ2-3, the V gene TRBV7-2, with 8 positions matching TRBD2. The CDR3 coding sequence is TGTGCCAGCAGCTTAAACGGGGGGGCCACAGATACGCAGTATTTT. This codes for CASSLNGGATDTQYF.